The 26 T cell receptor beta chains given below trace back to one sample, sequenced in a study of blood T cell repertoires in COVID-19 (dated by TCRdb to the early 2020s). The method behind the library was the immunoSEQ multiplex PCR assay. The source is immuneACCESS, and TCRdb retained only in-frame sequences with V and J called. Part of the clones is not carried over; for the studies checked, unresolved V genes explain less than half of this, and the remainder is unexplained. This sample has tens of thousands of clones in its table, and around four fifths of those were observed once. In total, the top ten clones hold 33% of the sample. The specimen was peripheral blood. All receptors derive from a man in his 60s with acute or convalescent COVID-19.

V is TRBV6-5 and J is TRBJ2-3, with 7 bases identical to TRBD2. V was pared by 5 bases and J by 0 bases, with 2 bases of the junction left unmatched. Germline V lookup: CDR1 MNHEY, CDR2 SVGAGI. This CDR3 spans 14 amino acids. The DNA of the CDR3 is TGTGCCAGCAGTCAGACTAGCAGCACAGATACGCAGTATTTT. Amino acids: CASSQTSSTDTQYF.

J is TRBJ1-4 and V is TRBV6-1; 8 nucleotides agree with TRBD1. Germline V lookup: CDR1 MNHNS, CDR2 SASEGT. The CDR3 has 14 residues. The trim removed 0 bases at V and 14 bases at J, leaving 8 bases unmatched. The CDR3 coding sequence is TGTGCCAGCAGTGAAGCTTCGAGGACAGGGTGGCTGTTTTTT. Protein: CASSEASRTGWLFF.

The sample holds a few counts of this clone. This rearrangement joins TRBV10-1 to TRBJ2-7; D is ambiguous. The CDR3 totals 12 residues. Germline CDR1 WNHNN, CDR2 SYGVQD (reference sequence). V was shortened by 3 bases and J by 0 bases, with 3 bases between the two germline ends. CDR3 residues: CASSDSSYEQYF. Here the CDR3 DNA reads TGCGCCAGCAGTGACAGCTCCTACGAGCAGTACTTC.

The chain joins TRBV3-1 (or the pseudogene TRBV3-2) to TRBJ2-5; 12 bases line up with TRBD2. Germline loops: CDR1 LGHDT, CDR2 YNNKEL (reference sequence). The junction had 7 bases not matched to a gene; V was cut back by 0 bases and J by 5 bases. This CDR3 is built from 17 residues. CDR3: CASSQETSGRGGETQYF. CDR3 DNA sequence: TGTGCCAGCAGCCAAGAGACTAGCGGGAGAGGGGGGGAGACCCAGTACTTC.

This clone was picked up a small number of times. The chain has TRBV6-5 and TRBJ2-5; 7 bases agree with TRBD1. With V trimmed by 7 bases and J by 4 bases, 9 bases remained unmatched. Germline V CDR1 and CDR2: MNHEY, SVGAGI. This CDR3 region has 14 residues. As DNA, the CDR3 is TGTGCCAGCAATCTAGGGGGCATGGGAGAGACCCAGTACTTC. Its translation: CASNLGGMGETQYF.

J is TRBJ2-4 and V is TRBV7-2; perhaps TRBD1 as D (6 bases). With 2 bases removed from V and 1 base from J, the gap between germline ends came to 15 bases. CDR1 is SGHTA, CDR2 FQGNSA, per germline. The CDR3 is 17 amino acids. CDR3 sequence: CASSLSQGQGAKNIQYF. DNA for the CDR3: TGTGCCAGCAGCTTAAGTCAGGGGCAGGGGGCCAAAAACATTCAGTACTTC.

The CDR3 DNA follows: TGTGCCAGCACCGCGTCCGACGGGAGTCTCGTCCCCCAGCATTTT. This translates into CASTASDGSLVPQHF. This sequence joins TRBV2 and TRBJ1-5; D ambiguous. Trimming pared 7 bases from V and 10 bases from J, leaving 23 bases between. The CDR3 is made up of 15 amino acids. The germline V gene has CDR1 SNHLY and CDR2 FYNNEI.

The chain links TRBV19 to TRBJ2-7, with a possible D match to TRBD1 (6 bases). This CDR3 has 16 residues. With 1 base removed from V and 2 bases from J, the gap between germline ends came to 15 bases. Germline loops: CDR1 LNHDA, CDR2 SQIVND (reference sequence). The CDR3, as DNA: TGTGCCAGTAGTATAGCGGCGACAGGATCCCCCTACGAGCAGTACTTC. This translates into CASSIAATGSPYEQYF.

The V gene is TRBV9, the J gene TRBJ2-2; D possibly corresponds to TRBD2 (5 bases). Trimming cost V 1 base and J 4 bases, with 11 bases left between them. Germline V lookup: CDR1 SGDLS, CDR2 YYNGEE. CDR3 length equals 15 residues. The CDR3 sequence: CASSVRGESTGELFF. CDR3 in DNA: TGTGCCAGCAGCGTACGGGGTGAAAGCACCGGGGAGCTGTTTTTT.

The gene calls are TRBV7-2 and TRBJ2-2, with D hard to call. The CDR3 covers 15 residues. Per the germline V gene, CDR1 is SGHTA and CDR2 is FQGNSA. The V and J ends lost 6 bases and 3 bases respectively, with 14 bases between them. The CDR3 coding sequence is TGTGCCAGCAGTCCTTCGGGTCACCACACCGGGGAGCTGTTTTTT. Encoded protein: CASSPSGHHTGELFF.

The chain employs TRBV5-4 and TRBJ1-1, with TRBD1 matching 7 bases. The V segment lost 4 bases and the J segment 9 bases; nucleotides outside the gene matches: 6. Germline V gene lookup returns CDR1 SGHNT and CDR2 YYREEE (reference sequence). The CDR3 is 12 residues long. The CDR3 nucleotides are TGTGCCAGCAGCCGAGACAGGGTACAAGCTTTCTTT. Encoded protein: CASSRDRVQAFF.

This clone has only one observation. The chain recombines TRBV9 with TRBJ2-2, with TRBD2 identical over 7 bases. The CDR3 runs to 15 residues. Per the germline V gene, CDR1 is SGDLS and CDR2 is YYNGEE. The V and J ends lost 5 bases and 4 bases, in that order; junction bases with no gene match: 8. The CDR3 region has the DNA TGTGCCAGCAGTTTTGGGGGAGGGCCCACCGGGGAGCTGTTTTTT. This sequence encodes CASSFGGGPTGELFF. The full variable domain, rest sourced from reference TRBV9 and TRBJ2-2, is DSGVTQTPKHLITATGQRVTLRCSPRSGDLSVYWYQQSLDQGLQFLIQYYNGEERAKGNILERFSAQQFPDLHSELNLSSLELGDSALYFCASSFGGGPTGELFFGEGSRLTVL.

This clone was recorded once. The V gene is TRBV6-5, the J gene TRBJ2-1, with 12 bases fitting TRBD2. This CDR3 is built from 14 residues. The V gene end was trimmed by 6 bases and the J gene end by 8 bases; junction bases not matched to a gene: 5. The germline V gene encodes CDR1 MNHEY and CDR2 SVGAGI. The CDR3 sequence: CASRLAGGTDEQFF. In DNA form, the CDR3 reads TGTGCCAGCAGACTAGCGGGAGGCACAGATGAGCAGTTCTTC.

The chain links TRBV7-9 to TRBJ2-7, with D perhaps matching TRBD2 (6 bases). Germline CDR1 is SEHNR and CDR2 is FQNEAQ (reference sequence). V gave up 8 bases and J gave up 2 bases, with 16 bases separating them. This CDR3 is 14 amino acids long. This CDR3 is CASSSGTEAYEQYF. The CDR3 DNA reads TGTGCCAGCTCCTCGGGGACTGAAGCCTACGAGCAGTACTTC.

The chain recombines TRBV3-1 (or the pseudogene TRBV3-2) with TRBJ2-7; D is possibly TRBD2 (6 bases). There are 14 residues in the CDR3. V was cut by 5 bases and J by 3 bases, with 14 bases left in between. Germline V gene sequence: CDR1 LGHDT, CDR2 YNNKEL (reference sequence). The CDR3 DNA follows: TGTGCCAGCAGCGCAAGCGGGTTAATCTACGAGCAGTACTTC. It is translated as CASSASGLIYEQYF.

The chain uses TRBV6-5 and TRBJ2-1, with TRBD2 identical over 12 bases. Germline V gives CDR1 MNHEY, CDR2 SVGAGI. The trim removed 5 bases at V and 4 bases at J, leaving 3 bases unmatched. The CDR3 is 15 residues long. This CDR3 is CASSMTSGGYNEQFF. CDR3 in DNA: TGTGCCAGCAGTATGACTAGCGGGGGTTACAATGAGCAGTTCTTC.

This rearrangement joins TRBV19 to TRBJ2-5, with D perhaps TRBD1 (5 bases). Trimming stripped 2 bases from V and 4 bases from J, with 14 bases between. CDR3 length: 15 residues. Germline CDR1 and CDR2: LNHDA and SQIVND (reference sequence). This CDR3 is CASSITQGLRETQYF. The DNA of the CDR3 is TGTGCCAGTAGTATAACTCAGGGCCTGAGAGAGACCCAGTACTTC.

The chain employs TRBV5-1 and TRBJ1-4, with 8 bases that match TRBD1. The CDR3 loop spans 17 amino acids. V dropped 3 bases and J dropped 0; count of bases not matched to a gene: 7. Germline loops: CDR1 SGHRS, CDR2 YFSETQ. The CDR3: CASSSRTGTATNEKLFF. The CDR3 nucleotides are TGCGCCAGCAGCTCCCGGACAGGGACTGCAACTAATGAAAAACTGTTTTTT.

The table lists this clone with a few counts. The V call is TRBV6-5, the J call TRBJ1-2; 7 bases match TRBD1. Unmatched junction bases numbered 8, after V lost 5 bases and J lost 8 bases. Germline-derived CDR1 and CDR2 are MNHEY and SVGAGI. This CDR3 is built from 13 residues. This CDR3 is CASSLQTGLGYTF. CDR3 in DNA: TGTGCCAGCAGTCTTCAGACAGGGCTGGGCTACACCTTC.

The chain employs TRBV28 and TRBJ1-1; no firm D call. The ends were cut back, 6 bases at V and 8 bases at J, with 16 bases in the middle. The CDR3 covers 13 residues. Germline V lookup: CDR1 MDHEN, CDR2 SYDVKM. CDR3 protein: CASRDLGVLEAFF. The CDR3 coding sequence is TGTGCCAGCAGGGATCTAGGCGTTTTAGAAGCTTTCTTT.

The chain recombines TRBV18 with TRBJ2-1; TRBD2 is a possible D gene (6 bases). The CDR3 has 15 residues. The V and J ends lost 6 bases and 10 bases respectively, with 22 bases between them. CDR1 and CDR2 (germline): KGHSH, LQKENI. CDR3 loop: CASSPDYLGSREQFF. The CDR3 DNA is TGTGCCAGCTCGCCGGACTATTTGGGGTCTCGCGAGCAGTTCTTC.

This sequence joins TRBV7-9 and TRBJ2-7, with 8 bases identical to TRBD1. The ends lost 6 bases at V and 4 bases at J; junction bases unmatched: 14. The CDR3 runs to 16 residues. Germline V gives CDR1 SEHNR, CDR2 FQNEAQ (reference sequence). This chain's CDR3 is CASSPQTGTGFYEQYF. The CDR3 region has the DNA TGTGCCAGCAGTCCCCAGACCGGGACAGGATTTTACGAGCAGTACTTC.

This chain uses TRBV11-3 with TRBJ2-3, with TRBD1 matching 7 bases. Germline CDR1 and CDR2: SGHNT and YENEEA. The CDR3 is made up of 17 amino acids. V shed 1 base and J 2 bases; nucleotides not matched to a gene: 9. The CDR3 loop is CASSLASGTAFTDTQYF. CDR3 sequence (DNA): TGTGCCAGCAGCTTAGCCTCCGGGACAGCATTCACAGATACGCAGTATTTT. The whole variable domain, filled in from reference TRBV11-3 and TRBJ2-3, reads EAGVVQSPRYKIIEKKQPVAFWCNPISGHNTLYWYLQNLGQGPELLIRYENEEAVDDSQLPKDRFSAERLKGVDSTLKIQPAELGDSAVYLCASSLASGTAFTDTQYFGPGTRLTVL.

The V call is TRBV19, the J call TRBJ2-3, with TRBD2 matching over 8 bases. The V gene end was trimmed by 4 bases and the J gene end by 4 bases; junction bases not matched to a gene: 7. The CDR3 is 15 residues long. Germline V lookup: CDR1 LNHDA, CDR2 SQIVND (reference sequence). The CDR3 is CASSNPGLGADTQYF. As DNA, the CDR3 is TGTGCCAGTAGTAATCCGGGACTAGGGGCAGATACGCAGTATTTT.

A single count supports this clone. V is TRBV28 and J is TRBJ2-5; a weak D match, TRBD1 (6 bases). V lost 3 bases and J 4 bases, leaving 21 bases between the germline ends. The CDR3 covers 17 residues. The germline CDR1 and CDR2 sequences are MDHEN and SYDVKM. This CDR3 is CASSFVFRGSAPETQYF. In nucleotides, the CDR3 is TGTGCCAGCAGTTTTGTTTTCAGGGGCTCGGCCCCAGAGACCCAGTACTTC.

The chain combines TRBV19 with TRBJ2-1; D might be TRBD1 (6 bases). The CDR3 is 17 amino acids. Trimming pared 3 bases from V and 8 bases from J, leaving 23 bases between. Germline V gene sequence: CDR1 LNHDA, CDR2 SQIVND (reference sequence). The CDR3 region is CASSMGTGQKGRDEQFF. The CDR3 DNA reads TGTGCCAGTAGTATGGGTACTGGACAGAAGGGGCGGGATGAGCAGTTCTTC.